These T cell receptor beta chains were read from a single sample in a study of PD-1 blockade in classical Hodgkin lymphoma. Produced via immunoSEQ multiplex PCR; TCRdb's table is partial and in-frame only. The top ten hold 12% of the sample, which has about 97,000 clones, approximately 80% seen once. The source material was peripheral blood mononuclear cells (PBMCs), sampled at baseline. The receptors were gathered from a human donor with classical Hodgkin lymphoma. Each CDR3 is given with its conserved first and last residue. Fields, in order: clone size, D gene, J gene, V gene, CDR3 protein, CDR3 DNA. D genes are given only for firm matches. Clone size appears in some rows only: once, few, many, or a class for an expanded clone.

-,TRBD1,TRBJ1-4,TRBV19,CASSLPRGRISNEKLFF,TGTGCCAGTAGTCTTCCTAGGGGGCGCATAAGTAATGAAAAACTGTTTTTT
-,-,TRBJ2-3,TRBV5-1,CASSSGQNVGTDTQYF,TGCGCCAGCAGCTCTGGACAGAACGTTGGGACAGATACGCAGTATTTT
-,TRBD2,TRBJ2-7,TRBV6-6,CASSHFGSGGRYEQYF,TGTGCCAGCAGTCACTTTGGGAGCGGGGGACGTTACGAGCAGTACTTC
-,-,TRBJ2-3,TRBV10-3,CAIMENWGTDTQYF,TGTGCCATCATGGAGAATTGGGGCACAGATACGCAGTATTTT
-,-,TRBJ1-5,TRBV19,CASSIDLRDRRGQPQHF,TGTGCCAGTAGTATAGATCTCCGAGACAGGCGGGGCCAGCCCCAGCATTTT
-,-,TRBJ1-4,TRBV19,CASLGPPTNEKLFF,TGTGCCAGTCTGGGGCCGCCAACTAATGAAAAACTGTTTTTT
-,TRBD2,TRBJ2-3,TRBV5-6,CASSLVGRVDTQYF,TGTGCCAGCAGCTTGGTCGGGAGGGTTGATACGCAGTATTTT
once,TRBD2,TRBJ2-2,TRBV5-4,CASSLPGTSGNTGELFF,TGTGCCAGCAGCTTGCCTGGGACTAGCGGGAACACCGGGGAGCTGTTTTTT
-,-,TRBJ2-2,TRBV6-5,CASSWAGPIGELFF,TGTGCCAGCAGTTGGGCGGGCCCCATCGGGGAGCTGTTTTTT
once,TRBD1,TRBJ1-3,TRBV5-1,CASSPGTAYDTIYF,TGCGCCAGCAGCCCGGGGACAGCATACGACACCATATATTTT
-,-,TRBJ2-5,TRBV19,CASSMWGEETQYF,TGTGCCAGTAGTATGTGGGGGGAAGAGACCCAGTACTTC
-,TRBD1,TRBJ2-1,TRBV28,CASRRRQGTYNEQFF,TGTGCCAGCAGACGCCGACAGGGCACCTACAATGAGCAGTTCTTC
few,-,TRBJ1-1,TRBV19,CASSIEGGNTEAFF,TGTGCCAGTAGTATAGAGGGGGGGAACACTGAAGCTTTCTTT
once,TRBD1,TRBJ2-7,TRBV5-3,CARSLGETGTLEQYF,TGTGCCAGAAGCTTGGGGGAGACAGGGACCCTCGAGCAGTACTTC
-,TRBD2,TRBJ2-1,TRBV4-2,CASSQGREGRDEQFF,TGTGCCAGCAGCCAAGGACGGGAGGGCCGGGATGAGCAGTTCTTC
once,-,TRBJ1-2,TRBV5-1,CASSFSDIGYTF,TGCGCCAGCAGCTTCTCGGATATAGGCTACACCTTC
few,-,TRBJ2-4,TRBV28,CASSLRSEGRVTYF,TGTGCCAGCAGTTTAAGGTCGGAAGGCAGGGTCACGTACTTC
-,-,TRBJ1-1,TRBV11-2,CASSLVAAPGRTEAFF,TGTGCCAGCAGCTTAGTCGCAGCCCCCGGGAGGACTGAAGCTTTCTTT
-,TRBD1,TRBJ2-5,TRBV5-1,CASSLAGQGRETQYF,TGCGCCAGCAGCTTGGCCGGACAGGGACGCGAGACCCAGTACTTC
-,-,TRBJ1-3,TRBV4-1,CASSQDRAVGNTIYF,TGCGCCAGCAGCCAAGACAGGGCAGTGGGCAACACCATATATTTT
-,TRBD1,TRBJ1-4,TRBV18,CASSPQGAGNEKLFF,TGTGCCAGCTCACCACAGGGGGCCGGTAATGAAAAACTGTTTTTT
-,-,TRBJ2-3,TRBV19,CASSIRGSDTQYF,TGTGCCAGTAGTATTCGAGGGAGCGATACGCAGTATTTT
-,-,TRBJ2-3,TRBV19,CASSMGTRTNTQYF,TGTGCCAGTAGTATGGGGACCCGCACGAATACGCAGTATTTT
-,TRBD2,TRBJ2-7,TRBV6-1,CASSEQVPGGGEQYF,TGTGCCAGCAGCGAACAGGTCCCGGGAGGTGGCGAGCAGTACTTC
-,-,TRBJ2-1,TRBV7-9,CASSPRDLADEQFF,TGTGCCAGCAGCCCGAGGGATCTCGCGGATGAGCAGTTCTTC
-,-,TRBJ2-2,TRBV7-2,CASSLELAGTGELFF,TGTGCCAGCAGCTTAGAACTAGCTGGCACCGGGGAGCTGTTTTTT
once,-,TRBJ1-2,TRBV19,CAYTGGYTF,TGTGCCTACACGGGGGGCTACACCTTC
-,TRBD2,TRBJ2-6,TRBV6-1,CASSGTSGSSGANVLTF,TGTGCCAGCAGTGGGACTAGCGGGAGCTCTGGGGCCAACGTCCTGACTTTC
once,-,TRBJ1-5,TRBV11-2,CASSLGSGDQPQHF,TGTGCCAGCAGCTTAGGGTCAGGTGATCAGCCCCAGCATTTT
few,TRBD2,TRBJ2-7,TRBV18,CASSPSTSGRGEQYF,TGTGCCAGCTCACCCTCGACTAGCGGGAGGGGCGAGCAGTACTTC
-,TRBD1,TRBJ1-1,TRBV10-1,CASNRGSEAFF,TGCGCCAGTAACAGGGGCAGCGAAGCTTTCTTT
few,TRBD1,TRBJ1-2,TRBV4-2,CASSQDDRVGGYTF,TGTGCCAGCAGCCAAGATGACAGGGTGGGGGGCTACACCTTC
-,TRBD2,TRBJ2-5,TRBV5-6,CASTSGLAGETQYF,TGTGCCAGCACCTCGGGACTAGCGGGAGAGACCCAGTACTTC
-,TRBD1,TRBJ2-7,TRBV7-8,CASSLGQGLYEQYF,TGTGCCAGCAGCTTGGGACAGGGGCTCTACGAGCAGTACTTC
-,-,TRBJ1-5,TRBV27,CASQARGHSNQPQHF,TGTGCCAGCCAAGCCCGGGGTCATAGCAATCAGCCCCAGCATTTT
-,-,TRBJ2-5,TRBV15,CATSRATGETQYF,TGTGCCACCAGCAGAGCAACCGGTGAGACCCAGTACTTC
-,TRBD2,TRBJ2-3,TRBV5-1,CASRSGTRSASTDTQYF,TGCGCCAGCAGGTCCGGGACTAGATCTGCTAGCACAGATACGCAGTATTTT
-,TRBD2,TRBJ2-2,TRBV5-4,CASSLKGDQGGTGELFF,TGTGCCAGCAGCTTGAAGGGAGACCAGGGAGGGACCGGGGAGCTGTTTTTT
once,-,TRBJ1-1,TRBV29-1,CSVVSTGNTEAFF,TGCAGCGTTGTATCCACAGGGAACACTGAAGCTTTCTTT